A selection of T cell receptor beta chains follows, all from one sample in a study of blood T cell repertoires in COVID-19. The protocol was immunoSEQ multiplex PCR, while the TCRdb copy is restricted to in-frame clones and leaves out a portion. The profile shows around 170,000 clones, under 90% of them singletons. What was sequenced was peripheral blood. All receptors derive from a man aged 25-40 years with active or convalescent COVID-19. Both conserved end residues are part of each CDR3.

>TRBV10-2
CASSESTGNEKLFF
>TRBV24-1
CATSDLTGGTDGYTF
>TRBV5-4
CASSSRSQETQYF
>TRBV7-2
CASSSRTFPSGNTIYF
>TRBV21-1
CASSIDRTGVSYEQYF
>TRBV30
CAWSRVYEQYF
>TRBV11-3
CASSPSGDKSYNEQFF
>TRBV13
CASSSGGLAGGGPQYF
>TRBV7-6
CASSPRDYNYEQYF
>TRBV5-1
CASSFGGQGKNEQFF
>TRBV6-1
CASSDLAGGQETQYF
>TRBV27
CASRARPRAGTEAFF
>TRBV30
CAWKGQGNQPQHF
>TRBV24-1
CASQANYGYTF
>TRBV18
CASSPRGRVDTEAFF
>TRBV20-1
CSASGAGGTDTQYF
>TRBV6-5
CASSRGQGGETQYF
>TRBV27
CASRTFLYRGSDSPLHF
>TRBV10-3
CASTESGGYEQYF